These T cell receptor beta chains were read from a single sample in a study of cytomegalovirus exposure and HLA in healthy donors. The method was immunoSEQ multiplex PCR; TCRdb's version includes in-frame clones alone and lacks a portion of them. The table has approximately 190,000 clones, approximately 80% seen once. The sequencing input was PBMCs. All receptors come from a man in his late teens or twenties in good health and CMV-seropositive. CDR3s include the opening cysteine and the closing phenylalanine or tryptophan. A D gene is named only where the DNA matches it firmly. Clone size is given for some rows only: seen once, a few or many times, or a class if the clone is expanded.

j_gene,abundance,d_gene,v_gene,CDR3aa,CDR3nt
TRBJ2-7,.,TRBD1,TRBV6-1,CASNYRGVYEQYF,TGTGCCAGCAACTACAGGGGAGTCTACGAGCAGTACTTC
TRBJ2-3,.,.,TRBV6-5,CASSYGRDSSTDTQYF,TGTGCCAGCAGTTACGGTCGGGATTCTAGCACAGATACGCAGTATTTT
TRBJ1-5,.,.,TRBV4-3,CASSQDRGVKLQPQHF,TGCGCCAGCAGCCAAGATCGGGGAGTCAAATTGCAGCCCCAGCATTTT
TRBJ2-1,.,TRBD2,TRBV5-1,CASSPRLAGTGNEQFF,TGCGCCAGCAGCCCCCGACTAGCGGGGACGGGGAATGAGCAGTTCTTC
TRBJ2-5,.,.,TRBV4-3,CASSQDIPPNRQETQYF,TGCGCCAGCAGCCAAGATATTCCTCCTAACCGTCAAGAGACCCAGTACTTC
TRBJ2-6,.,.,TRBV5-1,CASSLAAGVGANVLTF,TGCGCCAGCAGCTTGGCCGCAGGGGTTGGGGCCAACGTCCTGACTTTC
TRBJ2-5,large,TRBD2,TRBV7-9,CASSQVGGQETQYF,TGTGCCAGCAGCCAAGTGGGGGGGCAAGAGACCCAGTACTTC
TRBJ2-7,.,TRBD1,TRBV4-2,CASSQATGAYEQYF,TGTGCCAGCAGCCAAGCGACAGGGGCCTACGAGCAGTACTTC
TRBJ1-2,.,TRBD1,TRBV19,CASSIQGQGSGYTF,TGTGCCAGTAGTATCCAGGGACAGGGGTCCGGCTACACCTTC
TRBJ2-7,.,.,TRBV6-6,CASSIREEQYF,TGTGCCAGCAGTATCCGGGAAGAGCAGTACTTC
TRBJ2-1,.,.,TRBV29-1,CSVPRTYNEQFF,TGCAGCGTCCCCCGGACTTACAATGAGCAGTTCTTC
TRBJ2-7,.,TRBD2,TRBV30,CAWSVGGSPSYEQYF,TGTGCCTGGAGTGTAGGCGGGAGTCCCTCCTACGAGCAGTACTTC
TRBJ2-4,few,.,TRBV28,CASSFQGARAKNIQYF,TGTGCCAGCAGTTTTCAGGGCGCCCGGGCCAAAAACATTCAGTACTTC
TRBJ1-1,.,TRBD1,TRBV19,CASSLKQGLAEAFF,TGTGCCAGTAGTTTAAAACAGGGGTTGGCTGAAGCTTTCTTT
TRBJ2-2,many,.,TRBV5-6,CASSSTAGNTGELFF,TGTGCCAGCAGCTCCACGGCGGGAAACACCGGGGAGCTGTTTTTT
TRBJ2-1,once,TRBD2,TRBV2,CASSERGLAGVGGYNEQFF,TGTGCCAGCAGTGAAAGGGGACTAGCGGGAGTGGGGGGTTACAATGAGCAGTTCTTC
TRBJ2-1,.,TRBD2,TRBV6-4,CASSPEASGTNEQFF,TGTGCCAGCAGCCCAGAGGCTAGCGGGACCAATGAGCAGTTCTTC
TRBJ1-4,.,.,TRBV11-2,CASSLDRVIGEKLFF,TGTGCCAGCAGCTTAGACAGGGTGATTGGTGAAAAACTGTTTTTT
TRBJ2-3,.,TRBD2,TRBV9,CASSVGGSRGDTQYF,TGTGCCAGCAGCGTGGGCGGGAGCCGGGGGGATACGCAGTATTTT
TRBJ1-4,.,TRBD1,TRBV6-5,CASSFRGANEKLFF,TGTGCCAGCAGTTTCAGGGGGGCTAATGAAAAACTGTTTTTT
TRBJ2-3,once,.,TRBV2,CASSQQGGVGGEQYF,TGTGCCAGCAGTCAACAGGGGGGGGTTGGTGGGGAGCAGTATTTT
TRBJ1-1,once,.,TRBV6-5,CASSYSRVSEAFF,TGTGCCAGCAGTTATTCGAGGGTTTCTGAAGCTTTCTTT
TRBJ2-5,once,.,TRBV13,CASSQGDTGRVETQYF,TGTGCCAGCAGCCAAGGGGACACGGGGAGGGTGGAGACCCAGTACTTC
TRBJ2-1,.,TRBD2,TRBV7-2,CASSPALAGGYNEQFF,TGTGCCAGCAGCCCGGCCCTAGCGGGGGGATACAATGAGCAGTTCTTC
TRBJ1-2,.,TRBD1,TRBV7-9,CASSSGQGAFYGYTF,TGTGCCAGCAGCTCGGGACAGGGGGCGTTCTATGGCTACACCTTC
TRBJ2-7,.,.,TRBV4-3,CASSQLEQGGYEQYF,TGCGCCAGCAGCCAATTGGAACAGGGCGGGTACGAGCAGTACTTC
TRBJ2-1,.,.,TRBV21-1,CASSKRATFREGDNEQFF,TGTGCCAGCAGCAAAAGGGCGACGTTCCGGGAGGGAGACAATGAGCAGTTCTTC
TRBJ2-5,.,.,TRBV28,CASSSIAQETQYF,TGTGCCAGCAGTTCGATAGCTCAAGAGACCCAGTACTTC
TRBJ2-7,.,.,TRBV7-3,CASSHEGRGHYEQYF,TGTGCCAGCAGCCACGAGGGCAGGGGCCACTACGAGCAGTACTTC